Following are 18 T cell receptor beta chains from one sample sequenced in a study of T cell responses to AZD1222 COVID-19 vaccine. Assay: immunoSEQ multiplex PCR; the TCRdb copy retains only in-frame clones and omits some. The data hold fewer than 120,000 clones, with 94% observed a single time. The material was peripheral blood, obtained 28 days after the second AZD1222 dose. Receptors originate from an adult who received the AZD1222 COVID-19 vaccine.

The chain combines TRBV7-7 with TRBJ2-5, with D unclear. This CDR3 spans 15 amino acids. The germline CDR1 and CDR2 sequences are SSHAT and FNYEAQ (reference sequence). The V and J ends lost 1 base and 0 bases respectively, with 9 bases between them. The CDR3 region has the DNA TGTGCCAGCAGCTTAGGGCAGATGTACCAAGAGACCCAGTACTTC. It yields the protein CASSLGQMYQETQYF.

CDR3 protein: CASSIITGFSNQPQHF. CDR3 coding DNA: TGTGCCAGTAGTATAATTACAGGCTTTAGCAATCAGCCCCAGCATTTT. V gene TRBV19 combines with J gene TRBJ1-5; a weak D match, TRBD1 (5 bases). Trimming took 2 bases from V and 0 from J, leaving 11 bases between them. From germline, CDR1 is LNHDA and CDR2 SQIVND (reference sequence). The CDR3 extends over 16 amino acids.

The chain has TRBV27 and TRBJ2-1; D is perhaps TRBD2 (6 bases). Germline CDR1 is MNHEY and CDR2 is SMNVEV (reference sequence). V was trimmed by 3 bases and J by 5 bases, leaving 20 bases between them. CDR3 length: 17 amino acids. CDR3 sequence reads: CASSLASDPQLDNEQFF. The CDR3 DNA reads as TGTGCCAGCAGTTTGGCTAGCGATCCCCAACTTGACAATGAGCAGTTCTTC.

In its sample, this clone was seen a few times. The chain carries TRBV6-1 and TRBJ2-6, with 8 nucleotides matching TRBD1. Germline trimming cut 3 bases from V and 4 bases from J; bases unmatched to any gene: 5. The CDR3 runs 16 residues. Germline V gene data show CDR1 as MNHNS and CDR2 as SASEGT. CDR3 DNA: TGTGCCAGCAGTGACAGGGGGCGTTTGGGGGCCAACGTCCTGACTTTC. As protein: CASSDRGRLGANVLTF.

The rearrangement links TRBV3-1 (or the pseudogene TRBV3-2) to TRBJ2-1; 8 bases map to TRBD1. The length of the CDR3 is 15 residues. Germline CDR1 reads LGHDT; CDR2 reads YNNKEL (reference sequence). V shed 4 bases and J 8 bases; nucleotides not matched to a gene: 10. This CDR3 reads CASSPRYRGVDEQFF. CDR3 nucleotide sequence: TGTGCCAGCAGCCCCCGCTACAGGGGGGTGGATGAGCAGTTCTTC.

The chain has TRBV6-5 and TRBJ2-7, with D possibly matching TRBD2 (6 bases). Trimming removed 5 bases at V and 0 bases at J, with 11 bases between. The germline V gene has CDR1 MNHEY and CDR2 SVGAGI. CDR3 length: 14 residues. As DNA, the CDR3 is TGTGCCAGCAGTCGGGAGCGCCACTCCTACGAGCAGTACTTC. Protein product: CASSRERHSYEQYF.

This chain connects TRBV18 to TRBJ2-5, with 14 bases aligning to TRBD2. Germline CDR1 reads KGHSH; CDR2 reads LQKENI. Trimming cost V 3 bases and J 4 bases; bases outside gene matches: 1. The CDR3 runs to 15 residues. The CDR3, as DNA: TGTGCCAGCTCACCCGGGACTAGCGGGGGAGAGACCCAGTACTTC. Its protein product is CASSPGTSGGETQYF.

The rearrangement links TRBV2 to TRBJ1-1; D gene ambiguous. The CDR3 spans 14 residues. The germline CDR1 and CDR2 sequences are SNHLY and FYNNEI. Trimming removed 2 bases at V and 0 bases at J, with 7 bases between. The CDR3 here is CASSESAVNTEAFF. The CDR3 DNA reads TGTGCCAGCAGTGAATCTGCGGTGAACACTGAAGCTTTCTTT. Full variable domain (outside the CDR3, taken from reference TRBV2 and TRBJ1-1): EPEVTQTPSHQVTQMGQEVILRCVPISNHLYFYWYRQILGQKVEFLVSFYNNEISEKSEIFDDQFSVERPDGSNFTLKIRSTKLEDSAMYFCASSESAVNTEAFFGQGTRLTVV.

The chain combines TRBV7-2 with TRBJ2-7; TRBD2 agrees at 7 bases. Germline CDR1 and CDR2: SGHTA and FQGNSA. J gave up 2 bases and V 4 bases, and 11 bases lay outside the gene matches. This CDR3 has 16 amino acids. The CDR3 bases are TGTGCCAGCAGCTCAGCAGTGGGAGGGCCTGCCTACGAGCAGTACTTC. Translation: CASSSAVGGPAYEQYF.

The chain links TRBV3-1 (or the pseudogene TRBV3-2) to TRBJ1-2; no definite D call. The germline CDR1 and CDR2 sequences are LGHDT and YNNKEL (reference sequence). Trimming cost V 1 base and J 8 bases, with 8 bases left between them. The CDR3 is made up of 12 amino acids. The CDR3 loop reads CASSQVGYGYTF. The CDR3 DNA reads TGTGCCAGCAGCCAAGTAGGGTACGGCTACACCTTC.

The rearrangement links TRBV12-2 to TRBJ1-4; the DNA was not used to check the table's D call, TRBD1. TRBV12-2 is shown as a pseudogene. CDR3 length: 15 amino acids. The CDR3 is CASRFEQGGNEKLFF. In DNA form, the CDR3 reads TGTGCAAGTCGCTTCGAACAGGGCGGGAATGAAAAACTGTTTTTT.

The J gene is TRBJ1-1, the V gene TRBV28; 7 nucleotides agree with TRBD1. This CDR3 contains 11 residues. V lost 8 bases and J lost 12; bases outside the gene matches: 9. Per germline, CDR1 MDHEN and CDR2 SYDVKM. In DNA form, the CDR3 reads TGTGCCAGCCATAGGGGGCGTGCTCCTTTCTTT. This translates into CASHRGRAPFF.

The rearrangement joins TRBV3-1 (or the pseudogene TRBV3-2) to TRBJ1-2, with 12 bases lining up with TRBD1. This CDR3 contains 19 residues. CDR1 and CDR2 from the germline V gene are LGHDT and YNNKEL (reference sequence). Trimming took 3 bases from V and 4 from J; bases not matched to a gene: 15. The CDR3 DNA is TGTGCCAGCAGCCACCTCTACGGGACAGGGGGCGCGAGCGGCTATGGCTACACCTTC. It is translated as CASSHLYGTGGASGYGYTF.

This chain connects TRBV6-6 to TRBJ1-2; 10 bases are shared with TRBD1. Trimming at V came to 5 bases and at J to 0 bases, leaving 9 bases not matched to a gene. The CDR3 covers 17 residues. From germline, CDR1 is MNHNY and CDR2 SVGAGI (reference sequence). CDR3 in amino acids: CASSHGTGALSNYGYTF. CDR3 coding DNA: TGTGCCAGCAGTCACGGGACAGGGGCGCTTTCTAACTATGGCTACACCTTC.

This clone is a singleton in its sample. V is TRBV10-1 and J is TRBJ1-5; possible D gene TRBD1, 5 bases. V was cut by 2 bases and J by 6 bases, with 11 bases left in between. Germline CDR1 is WNHNN and CDR2 is SYGVQD (reference sequence). The CDR3 covers 14 residues. CDR3 nucleotides: TGCGCCAGCAGTGAGGGGGGGGAGAGTCAGCCCCAGCATTTT. Protein product: CASSEGGESQPQHF.

The chain employs TRBV10-2 and TRBJ1-2; possibly TRBD1 for D (6 bases). Germline assignment: CDR1 WSHSY and CDR2 SAAADI. Trimming removed 6 bases at V and 5 bases at J, with 16 bases between. The CDR3 is 14 amino acids. The CDR3 bases are TGCGCCAGCAGCCCCAAAGGGGGGATTTATGGCTACACCTTC. Translated: CASSPKGGIYGYTF.

The chain carries TRBV10-3 and TRBJ2-7; the match to TRBD1 covers 9 bases. V shed 5 bases, J shed 3 bases, and the junction held 8 bases outside the gene matches. CDR1 is ENHRY and CDR2 is SYGVKD in the germline V gene. The CDR3 is 15 residues long. The CDR3 region has the DNA TGTGCCATCAGTAATCCGGGACAGGGCTACTACGAGCAGTACTTC. Translating gives CAISNPGQGYYEQYF.

In this sample, this clone turned up once. V usage is TRBV3-1 (or the pseudogene TRBV3-2) and J usage is TRBJ1-3; D remains unclear. The CDR3 is 16 residues long. Germline CDR1 LGHDT, CDR2 YNNKEL (reference sequence). V lost 5 bases, J lost 3 bases, and 17 bases lay in between. In nucleotides, the CDR3 is TGTGCCAGCAGCTTATCGTGGAAAGGGAATGGAAACACCATATATTTT. It translates to CASSLSWKGNGNTIYF.